These 26 T cell receptor beta chains were sequenced from one sample in a study of Ad26.COV2.S vaccination and SARS-CoV-2 variants. Treatment meaning: 19 received Ad26.COV2.S at low or high dose, single or two shots; 5 received placebo; per-sample allocation not given. At day 63 after the first vaccine or placebo injection, samples were drawn. Profiling relied on immunoSEQ multiplex PCR, and the TCRdb table lists in-frame clones only, not all of them. The table has 440,000 or so clones, approximately 90% seen once. This material consisted of peripheral blood, taken in a trial of Ad26.COV2.S vaccine versus placebo. All receptors derive from a person between 18 and 59 years old who received the Ad26.COV2.S COVID-19 vaccine or a placebo.

This chain uses TRBV7-8 with TRBJ2-3; 7 bases are shared with TRBD2. With 2 bases clipped from V and 3 bases from J, the junction kept 11 bases outside the gene matches. This CDR3 has 17 residues. Germline V gives CDR1 SGHVS, CDR2 FQNEAQ. DNA for the CDR3: TGTGCCAGCAGCTTAAGGGAGGGGCGGGGGTTAACAGATACGCAGTATTTT. This translates into CASSLREGRGLTDTQYF.

This sequence joins TRBV4-3 and TRBJ2-5; perhaps TRBD2 as D (5 bases). Germline V gene data show CDR1 as LGHNA and CDR2 as YSLEER. The CDR3 covers 15 residues. The V end lost 0 bases, the J end lost 5 bases, and 13 bases lay between the germline ends. CDR3 nucleotides: TGCGCCAGCAGCCAAGAATCGAAGGGCGGGGAGACCCAGTACTTC. Protein sequence: CASSQESKGGETQYF.

The chain links TRBV7-9 to TRBJ1-1; the match to TRBD1 covers 9 bases. The length of the CDR3 is 16 residues. V shed 11 bases and J 1 base; nucleotides not matched to a gene: 14. CDR1 and CDR2 from the germline V gene are SEHNR and FQNEAQ (reference sequence). Here the CDR3 reads CAGGYWTGAENTEAFF. Here the CDR3 DNA reads TGTGCCGGTGGCTATTGGACAGGGGCAGAGAACACTGAAGCTTTCTTT.

The count of this clone is one. This sequence joins TRBV25-1 and TRBJ1-1, with a tentative D call TRBD1 (5 bases). The germline V gene encodes CDR1 MGHDK and CDR2 SYGVNS. The CDR3 has 11 residues. Trimming took off 6 bases at V and 5 bases at J, with 7 bases between the two ends. Here the CDR3 DNA reads TGTGCCAGCAGGGGGCTGACTGAAGCTTTCTTT. Translation: CASRGLTEAFF.

The V and J genes are TRBV18 and TRBJ1-1; no clear D gene. Per germline, CDR1 KGHSH and CDR2 LQKENI. V lost 5 bases and J lost 5, with 18 bases in between. The CDR3 length is 15 residues. The CDR3 region is CASSSGRHEGTEAFF. The CDR3 region has the DNA TGTGCCAGCTCATCGGGCCGGCATGAAGGGACTGAAGCTTTCTTT.

The CDR3 loop reads CASSIQEGPNTIYF. Here the CDR3 DNA reads TGTGCCAGTAGTATTCAAGAGGGCCCGAACACCATATATTTT. The chain links TRBV19 to TRBJ1-3, with D unresolved. Trimming cost V 3 bases and J 7 bases, with 13 bases left between them. Germline loops: CDR1 LNHDA, CDR2 SQIVND (reference sequence). CDR3 length: 14 residues.

The chain carries TRBV3-1 (or the pseudogene TRBV3-2) and TRBJ1-1; D possibly corresponds to TRBD1 (6 bases). Germline V gene lookup returns CDR1 LGHDT and CDR2 YNNKEL (reference sequence). CDR3 length: 15 residues. With 0 bases removed from V and 4 bases from J, the gap between germline ends came to 12 bases. The CDR3 bases are TGTGCCAGCAGCCAAGAGGGGGGGCCAGGCACTGAAGCTTTCTTT. It specifies CASSQEGGPGTEAFF.

The chain carries TRBV3-1 (or the pseudogene TRBV3-2) and TRBJ2-7; TRBD2 might be the D (5 bases). Germline values: CDR1 LGHDT, CDR2 YNNKEL (reference sequence). Deletions cut 2 bases from V and 0 bases from J, with 11 bases between. This CDR3 comprises 15 residues. The CDR3 coding sequence is TGTGCCAGCAGCCAACCGGGGAAGAGCTCCTACGAGCAGTACTTC. Amino acid sequence: CASSQPGKSSYEQYF.

This chain links TRBV28 with TRBJ2-4, with D perhaps matching TRBD2 (7 bases). The CDR3 length is 16 residues. The V and J ends lost 6 bases and 8 bases respectively, with 23 bases between them. In germline, CDR1 is MDHEN, CDR2 SYDVKM. CDR3 protein: CASSGNRWGGTDIQYF. The CDR3 DNA follows: TGTGCCAGCAGCGGTAATCGTTGGGGGGGCACGGACATTCAGTACTTC.

J is TRBJ2-7 and V is TRBV18; 10 nucleotides line up with TRBD1. The J segment lost 7 bases and the V segment lost 3 bases, leaving 12 bases of the junction unmatched. This CDR3 comprises 16 residues. From germline, CDR1 is KGHSH and CDR2 LQKENI. In DNA, the CDR3 is TGTGCCAGCTCACCCCGACCGGGACAGGGGTCGCAAGAGCAGTACTTC. Translated: CASSPRPGQGSQEQYF.

The chain employs TRBV13 and TRBJ2-1; D perhaps matches TRBD1 (6 bases). CDR3 length: 16 residues. In germline, CDR1 is PRHDT, CDR2 FYEKMQ (reference sequence). V lost 6 bases to trimming and J lost 2 bases, with 17 bases between them. CDR3 nucleotide sequence: TGTGCCAGCAGAACAATCTCCCGGACAGCCTACAATGAGCAGTTCTTC. This sequence encodes CASRTISRTAYNEQFF.

The chain uses TRBV19 and TRBJ1-2; 7 positions match TRBD1. V gave up 7 bases and J gave up 6 bases; unmatched junction bases: 11. The V gene's germline CDR1 is LNHDA and CDR2 SQIVND (reference sequence). The CDR3 is made up of 14 amino acids. CDR3: CASNIHDRDNGYTF. CDR3 DNA sequence: TGTGCCAGTAACATCCACGACAGGGATAATGGCTACACCTTC. Variable domain in full (rest from reference TRBV19 and TRBJ1-2): DGGITQSPKYLFRKEGQNVTLSCEQNLNHDAMYWYRQDPGQGLRLIYYSQIVNDFQKGDIAEGYSVSREKKESFPLTVTSAQKNPTAFYLCASNIHDRDNGYTFGSGTRLTVV.

The genes are TRBV7-2 and TRBJ2-7, with 11 bases matching TRBD2. Trimming at V came to 5 bases and at J to 5 bases, leaving 2 bases not matched to a gene. The germline gives CDR1 SGHTA, CDR2 FQGNSA. The CDR3 is 13 amino acids. The CDR3: CASSKLAGDEQYF. The CDR3 DNA sequence: TGTGCCAGCAGCAAACTAGCGGGAGACGAGCAGTACTTC.

This rearrangement joins TRBV5-1 to TRBJ2-1; TRBD2 matches 11 bases. Germline CDR1 and CDR2: SGHRS and YFSETQ. This CDR3 has 16 residues. V lost 3 bases and J lost 4; bases outside the gene matches: 6. The CDR3 DNA is TGCGCCAGCAGCTACTCTAGCGGGAGGAAATACAATGAGCAGTTCTTC. Encoded protein: CASSYSSGRKYNEQFF.

J is TRBJ1-2 and V is TRBV18, with 8 bases aligning to TRBD1. This CDR3 spans 18 amino acids. Trimming at V came to 0 bases and at J to 0 bases, leaving 9 bases not matched to a gene. Germline-derived CDR1 and CDR2 are KGHSH and LQKENI. This CDR3 is CASSPPWAGGVANYGYTF. The CDR3 DNA sequence: TGTGCCAGCTCACCACCGTGGGCAGGGGGCGTAGCTAACTATGGCTACACCTTC.

This chain joins TRBV6-2 or TRBV6-3 and TRBJ1-2; D might be TRBD1 (5 bases). Germline V CDR1 and CDR2: MNHEY, SVGEGT. This CDR3 region has 13 residues. Trimming shortened V by 6 bases and J by 10 bases, and 18 bases separated the two germline ends. CDR3 nucleotides: TGTGCCAGCAGCTCCGGGACGCTATGGGCCTACACCTTC. Encoded protein: CASSSGTLWAYTF.

The CDR3 region is CASSQDRPGRGKLFF. In nucleotides, the CDR3 is TGTGCCAGCAGCCAAGATCGTCCAGGGAGGGGAAAACTGTTTTTT. The chain uses TRBV14 and TRBJ1-4, with D possibly matching TRBD1 (5 bases). The CDR3 totals 15 residues. The germline V and J ends were trimmed by 0 bases and 10 bases, with 15 bases remaining between them. Germline CDR1 SGHDN, CDR2 FVKESK.

This chain joins TRBV14 and TRBJ2-7; 11 bases are a match to TRBD2. The germline gives CDR1 SGHDN, CDR2 FVKESK. The CDR3 contains 18 residues. V lost 3 bases and J lost 0; bases outside the gene matches: 10. DNA for the CDR3: TGTGCCAGCAGCCAGACTAGCGGGGAATTGTATGGCTCCTACGAGCAGTACTTC. This sequence encodes CASSQTSGELYGSYEQYF.

The genes are TRBV18 and TRBJ1-3, with D unresolved. The germline gives CDR1 KGHSH, CDR2 LQKENI. The CDR3 runs 13 residues. V lost 9 bases, J lost 0 bases, and 9 bases lay in between. For the CDR3, the DNA is TGTGCCAGTGCCGCGGGCTCTGGAAACACCATATATTTT. Protein: CASAAGSGNTIYF.

The chain links TRBV29-1 to TRBJ1-5, with TRBD1 matching over 7 bases. CDR1 is SQVTM and CDR2 is ANQGSEA in the germline V gene. Losses at the gene ends were 5 bases for V and 4 bases for J; bases not matched to a gene: 5. The CDR3 contains 13 residues. CDR3 residues: CSVKDRPNQPQHF. In DNA, the CDR3 is TGCAGCGTTAAGGACAGGCCGAATCAGCCCCAGCATTTT.

The chain recombines TRBV18 with TRBJ1-4; D gene ambiguous. The CDR3 runs to 17 residues. CDR1 is KGHSH and CDR2 is LQKENI in the germline V gene. V lost 2 bases, J lost 7 bases, and 20 bases lay in between. The CDR3 nucleotides are TGTGCCAGCTCACCATCCCCGGCCTCCCGGGCCGTTGAAAAACTGTTTTTT. This sequence encodes CASSPSPASRAVEKLFF.

As concerns this clone: The same CDR3 can be traced to other DNA sequences in this sample. This chain uses TRBV18 with TRBJ1-5; D gene unclear. The germline V and J ends were trimmed by 3 bases and 0 bases, with 9 bases remaining between them. The V gene's germline CDR1 is KGHSH and CDR2 LQKENI. This CDR3 region has 15 residues. The CDR3 spells CASSPTGDSNQPQHF. The DNA for the CDR3 is TGTGCCAGCTCACCGACCGGGGATAGCAATCAGCCCCAGCATTTT.

The chain links TRBV30 to TRBJ2-1; no clear D gene. Germline CDR1 GTSNPN, CDR2 SVGIG (reference sequence). The CDR3 totals 13 residues. V lost 3 bases to trimming and J lost 1 base, with 7 bases between them. As DNA, the CDR3 is TGTGCCTGGAGCACCCGGTCCTACAATGAGCAGTTCTTC. Residues: CAWSTRSYNEQFF.

Turning to this clone: Other DNA sequences in this specimen translate into the identical CDR3. V gene TRBV19 combines with J gene TRBJ1-2; D may be TRBD1 (6 bases). Trimming took off 7 bases at V and 4 bases at J, with 13 bases between the two ends. Germline V lookup: CDR1 LNHDA, CDR2 SQIVND (reference sequence). The CDR3 has 13 residues. This CDR3 reads CASTPDRRYGYTF. As DNA, the CDR3 is TGTGCCAGTACCCCAGACAGGCGCTATGGCTACACCTTC.

The rearrangement links TRBV10-3 to TRBJ1-2, with D possibly being TRBD1 (6 bases). Per the germline V gene, CDR1 is ENHRY and CDR2 is SYGVKD. The V and J ends lost 0 bases and 1 base respectively, with 18 bases between them. This CDR3 region has 18 residues. The CDR3 DNA reads TGTGCCATCAGTGAGTCGCCTAGATTCGGACAGTTTAACTATGGCTACACCTTC. Protein: CAISESPRFGQFNYGYTF.

The table lists this clone with a count of one. V usage is TRBV18 and J usage is TRBJ2-7; the match to TRBD1 covers 8 bases. Germline CDR1 and CDR2: KGHSH and LQKENI. The CDR3 consists of 15 residues. Losses at the gene ends were 3 bases for V and 5 bases for J; bases not matched to a gene: 9. The CDR3 nucleotides are TGTGCCAGCTCACCGACAGGGGCTGGGGTCCACGAGCAGTACTTC. As protein: CASSPTGAGVHEQYF.